This T cell receptor beta chain appears in the sequencing data of a study of blood T cell repertoires in COVID-19. Overall study context: Spain, Italy and the United States supplied samples that represented acute and convalescent COVID-19. In each case, the material was cDNA or gDNA derived from T cells, B-cell-depleted T cells, or PBMCs.

Original methodology: Reference gene primer amplification gave estimated nucleated cell counts. TCRdb's copy holds only in-frame clones and misses some; the assay was immunoSEQ multiplex PCR. V and J calls plus clone size are reproduced from that table; the DNA served to infer D and trimming. In the table there are fewer than 40,000 clones, more than 65% of which are singletons. V was shortened by 0 bases and J by 4 bases, with 9 bases between the two germline ends. The CDR3 length is 14 residues. Germline V CDR1 and CDR2: KGHSH, LQKENI. This TCR was recovered from a man aged 65 to 79 with acute or convalescent COVID-19. Sequenced input: peripheral blood. The V gene is TRBV18, the J gene TRBJ2-5; D is ambiguous. CDR3 nucleotides: TGTGCCAGCTCACCACCTTATAGTGGAGAGACCCAGTACTTC. Its protein product is CASSPPYSGETQYF.